These 29 T cell receptor beta chains were all obtained from the same sample, sequenced in a study of technical replicates of blood from several donors. Produced via immunoSEQ multiplex PCR; TCRdb's table is partial and in-frame only. The table includes about 88,000 clones, 80% to 95% detected once. What was sequenced was T cells isolated from PBMCs. The receptor source for this set is a human donor in good health.

There are a few counts of this clone. The CDR3 loop reads CASSYRGGTEAFF. As DNA, the CDR3 is TGTGCCAGCAGTTACAGGGGGGGCACTGAAGCTTTCTTT. The chain employs TRBV27 and TRBJ1-1, with 8 nucleotides matching TRBD1. CDR3 length: 13 amino acids. From germline, CDR1 is MNHEY and CDR2 SMNVEV (reference sequence). J lost 4 bases, V lost 4 bases, and 2 bases had no gene match.

This clone was seen only once. The V and J genes are TRBV5-1 and TRBJ1-2, with no clear D. V gave up 0 bases and J gave up 4 bases, with 13 bases separating them. Germline CDR1 SGHRS, CDR2 YFSETQ. The CDR3 extends over 15 amino acids. For the CDR3, the DNA is TGCGCCAGCAGCTTGGCTTCGGGTCAGTCCTATGGCTACACCTTC. Protein product: CASSLASGQSYGYTF.

In nucleotides, the CDR3 is TGTGCCAGCAGCTCCTCAAGGGGGACCCCGTACTTGGAAGAGACCCAGTACTTC. It codes for CASSSSRGTPYLEETQYF. The genes are TRBV7-6 and TRBJ2-5, with a tentative D call TRBD1 (6 bases). Germline-derived CDR1 and CDR2 are SGHVS and FNYEAQ. The CDR3 has 18 residues. V dropped 4 bases and J dropped 3 bases, with 24 bases sitting between them. The variable domain in full, with the rest retrieved from reference TRBV7-6 and TRBJ2-5, is GAGVSQSPRYKVTKRGQDVALRCDPISGHVSLYWYRQALGQGPEFLTYFNYEAQQDKSGLPNDRFSAERPEGSISTLTIQRTEQRDSAMYRCASSSSRGTPYLEETQYFGPGTRLLVL.

J is TRBJ2-7 and V is TRBV9; 8 bases are shared with TRBD1. J lost 5 bases, V lost 4 bases, and 11 bases had no gene match. The CDR3 runs to 15 residues. Germline lookup yields CDR1 SGDLS and CDR2 YYNGEE. The CDR3 region is CASSSTGQGRHEQYF. CDR3 coding DNA: TGTGCCAGCAGCTCTACCGGACAGGGCCGTCACGAGCAGTACTTC.

The V and J genes are TRBV4-2 and TRBJ2-5, with 10 bases fitting TRBD2. V was clipped by 0 bases and J by 1 base; unmatched bases: 5. Germline V gene data show CDR1 as LGHNA and CDR2 as YNFKEQ. CDR3 length: 17 amino acids. DNA for the CDR3: TGTGCCAGCAGCCAAGATTATCCTAGCGGGGGCCAAGAGACCCAGTACTTC. Its protein is CASSQDYPSGGQETQYF.

In DNA form, the CDR3 reads TGTGCCAGCCGAGAATCCGGGGGTCCCCTCACTGAAGCTTTCTTT. Its translation: CASRESGGPLTEAFF. The chain employs TRBV18 and TRBJ1-1; tentatively, D is TRBD1 (5 bases). Germline CDR1 is KGHSH and CDR2 is LQKENI. CDR3 length: 15 amino acids. The V and J ends lost 8 bases and 4 bases respectively, with 20 bases between them.

V usage is TRBV7-9 and J usage is TRBJ2-7; D is possibly TRBD2 (6 bases). V dropped 2 bases and J dropped 4 bases, with 15 bases sitting between them. The CDR3 covers 15 residues. The germline gives CDR1 SEHNR, CDR2 FQNEAQ (reference sequence). CDR3 in amino acids: CASSLSLASPYEQYF. The CDR3 DNA sequence: TGTGCCAGCAGCTTAAGTCTAGCGAGCCCTTACGAGCAGTACTTC.

This clone has only a few counts. The rearrangement links TRBV27 to TRBJ1-5; 7 bases map to TRBD1. V trimming: 5 bases; J trimming: 3 bases; junction bases outside the gene matches: 4. Looked up from germline, CDR1 is MNHEY and CDR2 is SMNVEV (reference sequence). The length of the CDR3 is 14 residues. This chain's CDR3 is CASSPDRINQPQHF. The CDR3 coding sequence is TGTGCCAGCAGTCCGGACAGGATCAATCAGCCCCAGCATTTT.

The chain is built from TRBV30 and TRBJ2-1; D gene ambiguous. V was pared by 4 bases and J by 7 bases, with 8 bases between. The germline gives CDR1 GTSNPN, CDR2 SVGIG (reference sequence). The CDR3 is made up of 11 amino acids. The CDR3 DNA follows: TGTGCCTGGACGTCGAGGAATGAGCAGTTCTTC. Protein sequence: CAWTSRNEQFF.

The chain has TRBV5-4 and TRBJ1-2, with D unresolved. The CDR3 is 16 amino acids. The germline V gene encodes CDR1 SGHNT and CDR2 YYREEE (reference sequence). Trimming took off 4 bases at V and 4 bases at J, with 20 bases between the two ends. The CDR3 DNA sequence: TGTGCCAGCAGCGTTGGTAGTGTTGGGAGAGGCTATGGCTACACCTTC. Encoded protein: CASSVGSVGRGYGYTF. Combining the CDR3 with reference TRBV5-4 and TRBJ1-2 gives the whole variable domain ETGVTQSPTHLIKTRGQQVTLRCSSQSGHNTVSWYQQALGQGPQFIFQYYREEENGRGNFPPRFSGLQFPNYSSELNVNALELDDSALYLCASSVGSVGRGYGYTFGSGTRLTVV.

V and J are TRBV2 and TRBJ2-1; 7 bases match TRBD2. Germline-derived CDR1 and CDR2 are SNHLY and FYNNEI. The CDR3 extends over 14 amino acids. V shed 8 bases and J 2 bases; nucleotides not matched to a gene: 6. CDR3 coding DNA: TGTGCCAGCTGGCGGGAGCAGGCCTACAATGAGCAGTTCTTC. This encodes CASWREQAYNEQFF.

This chain joins TRBV27 and TRBJ2-7; 7 nucleotides agree with TRBD2. With 5 bases clipped from V and 5 bases from J, the junction kept 6 bases outside the gene matches. This CDR3 has 13 residues. Germline V gene sequence: CDR1 MNHEY, CDR2 SMNVEV (reference sequence). The CDR3 sequence is CASSHGGSHEQYF. The CDR3 DNA reads as TGTGCCAGCAGTCACGGGGGGTCCCACGAGCAGTACTTC.

The J gene is TRBJ2-1, the V gene TRBV27, with TRBD2 identical over 8 bases. Germline lookup yields CDR1 MNHEY and CDR2 SMNVEV (reference sequence). The CDR3 loop spans 18 amino acids. V gave up 5 bases and J gave up 5 bases; unmatched junction bases: 17. The CDR3 loop reads CASSKAKVGGRTNNEQFF. The CDR3 nucleotides are TGTGCCAGCAGTAAAGCCAAAGTCGGCGGGAGGACAAACAATGAGCAGTTCTTC.

This clone appeared once. The chain uses TRBV19 and TRBJ1-3; D is perhaps TRBD1 (5 bases). The V gene lost 5 bases and the J gene lost 0 bases, with 11 bases spanning the gap. Germline-derived CDR1 and CDR2 are LNHDA and SQIVND (reference sequence). The CDR3 is 15 amino acids. The CDR3 nucleotides are TGTGCCAGTAGTCCTCGACAGCTCTCTGGAAACACCATATATTTT. Amino acid sequence: CASSPRQLSGNTIYF.

The gene calls are TRBV11-2 and TRBJ1-3; D gene unclear. Trimming removed 1 base from V and 0 bases from J, with 7 bases in between. Looked up from germline, CDR1 is SGHAT and CDR2 is FQNNGV. The CDR3 runs to 15 residues. The CDR3 spells CASSLGARSGNTIYF. The CDR3 bases are TGTGCCAGCAGCTTAGGGGCCCGCTCTGGAAACACCATATATTTT.

The chain links TRBV28 to TRBJ1-5; the match to TRBD1 covers 10 bases. The V and J ends lost 8 bases and 7 bases, in that order; junction bases with no gene match: 11. Germline assignment: CDR1 MDHEN and CDR2 SYDVKM. The CDR3 contains 15 residues. In DNA, the CDR3 is TGTGCCAGCCTCCTACCCGGGACAGGGGAACAGCCCCAGCATTTT. Its translation: CASLLPGTGEQPQHF. Full variable domain (rest looked up from reference TRBV28 and TRBJ1-5): DVKVTQSSRYLVKRTGEKVFLECVQDMDHENMFWYRQDPGLGLRLIYFSYDVKMKEKGDIPEGYSVSREKKERFSLILESASTNQTSMYLCASLLPGTGEQPQHFGDGTRLSIL.

The chain links TRBV9 to TRBJ1-1, with 8 bases that match TRBD1. Germline V gene sequence: CDR1 SGDLS, CDR2 YYNGEE. J gave up 0 bases and V 5 bases, and 6 bases lay outside the gene matches. The CDR3 contains 15 residues. The CDR3 DNA reads TGTGCCAGCAGATCAGGGGGCGCGATGAACACTGAAGCTTTCTTT. It is translated as CASRSGGAMNTEAFF.

The CDR3 coding sequence is TGTGCCAGCAGGAGGAGGGCGTTGGAGACCCAGTACTTC. It translates to CASRRRALETQYF. The V call is TRBV27, the J call TRBJ2-5; D is perhaps TRBD2 (6 bases). Trimming left V 6 bases short and J 5 bases short, with 13 bases between. The CDR3 sequence is 13 residues long. Germline lookup yields CDR1 MNHEY and CDR2 SMNVEV (reference sequence).

As regards this clone: Distinct nucleotide sequences in the sample also encode this CDR3. The V call is TRBV2, the J call TRBJ2-7; a possible D gene is TRBD1 (5 bases). The V end lost 5 bases, the J end lost 3 bases, and 8 bases lay between the germline ends. The CDR3 sequence is 12 residues long. The germline V gene encodes CDR1 SNHLY and CDR2 FYNNEI. Here the CDR3 reads CASSRDSYEQYF. CDR3 bases: TGTGCCAGCAGTCGCGACAGCTACGAGCAGTACTTC.

This chain's CDR3 is CASSLGLATNEKLFF. The CDR3 DNA reads TGTGCCAGCAGCTTAGGTCTAGCAACTAATGAAAAACTGTTTTTT. The V and J genes are TRBV7-2 and TRBJ1-4; D is unclear. Deletions cut 1 base from V and 0 bases from J, with 6 bases between. Germline CDR1 is SGHTA and CDR2 is FQGNSA. The length of the CDR3 is 15 residues.

The chain couples TRBV30 to TRBJ2-7, with D possibly TRBD2 on 5 matching bases. This CDR3 is built from 12 residues. Looked up from germline, CDR1 is GTSNPN and CDR2 is SVGIG (reference sequence). V gave up 4 bases and J gave up 5 bases, with 12 bases separating them. CDR3 sequence: CAWNRVEDEQYF. CDR3 DNA: TGTGCCTGGAACCGGGTGGAGGACGAGCAGTACTTC.

The chain recombines TRBV28 with TRBJ2-1; possibly TRBD1 for D (6 bases). This CDR3 contains 16 residues. V was shortened by 6 bases and J by 1 base, with 16 bases between the two germline ends. Germline values: CDR1 MDHEN, CDR2 SYDVKM. CDR3 DNA sequence: TGTGCCAGCAGCGACACAGGGTTTGGGTCCTACAATGAGCAGTTCTTC. This translates into CASSDTGFGSYNEQFF.

The gene calls are TRBV7-9 and TRBJ1-2; TRBD1 aligns across 7 bases. Per germline, CDR1 SEHNR and CDR2 FQNEAQ (reference sequence). This CDR3 comprises 13 residues. The V gene end was trimmed by 5 bases and the J gene end by 6 bases; junction bases not matched to a gene: 6. CDR3 region: CASSLTGVDGYTF. The CDR3 DNA follows: TGTGCCAGCAGCCTCACAGGGGTGGATGGCTACACCTTC.

The chain joins TRBV7-8 to TRBJ1-1, with TRBD1 matching over 7 bases. The germline V gene encodes CDR1 SGHVS and CDR2 FQNEAQ. Losses at the gene ends were 1 base for V and 4 bases for J; bases not matched to a gene: 6. The CDR3 loop spans 15 amino acids. The CDR3, as DNA: TGTGCCAGCAGCTTAGGCCCAGGGGGAACCACTGAAGCTTTCTTT. Amino acids: CASSLGPGGTTEAFF.

In DNA, the CDR3 is TGTGCCAGTACAGACAGGCGGCCGGACAGCACAGATACGCAGTATTTT. Translation gives CASTDRRPDSTDTQYF. The chain links TRBV19 to TRBJ2-3; weak D call: TRBD1 (6 bases). V lost 7 bases and J lost 0, with 17 bases in between. CDR1 LNHDA and CDR2 SQIVND come from the germline V gene (reference sequence). The CDR3 is 16 residues long. Filled out from reference TRBV19 and TRBJ2-3, the complete variable domain reads DGGITQSPKYLFRKEGQNVTLSCEQNLNHDAMYWYRQDPGQGLRLIYYSQIVNDFQKGDIAEGYSVSREKKESFPLTVTSAQKNPTAFYLCASTDRRPDSTDTQYFGPGTRLTVL.

The genes are TRBV5-1 and TRBJ2-7; 8 nucleotides match TRBD1. This CDR3 is built from 13 residues. The trim removed 6 bases at V and 6 bases at J, leaving 8 bases unmatched. Germline CDR1 SGHRS, CDR2 YFSETQ. The CDR3 sequence: CASTEGQGPEQYF. The DNA of the CDR3 is TGCGCCAGCACGGAAGGACAGGGACCCGAGCAGTACTTC.

The chain has TRBV5-1 and TRBJ2-7; the match to TRBD1 covers 8 bases. CDR3 size: 14 residues. Germline V gives CDR1 SGHRS, CDR2 YFSETQ. V was clipped by 0 bases and J by 6 bases; unmatched bases: 5. The CDR3 loop is CASSLAGQGTEQYF. In nucleotides, the CDR3 is TGCGCCAGCAGCTTGGCTGGACAGGGAACCGAGCAGTACTTC.

The genes are TRBV7-9 and TRBJ1-2, with a weak D call TRBD1 (6 bases). CDR1 is SEHNR and CDR2 is FQNEAQ in the germline V gene (reference sequence). The ends were cut back, 5 bases at V and 1 base at J, with 23 bases in the middle. The CDR3 runs to 18 residues. The DNA for the CDR3 is TGTGCCAGCAGCCCCCGAAATACAAACAGGGTCATTAACTATGGCTACACCTTC. This encodes CASSPRNTNRVINYGYTF.

The chain is built from TRBV5-1 and TRBJ2-1; TRBD2 aligns across 12 bases. Per germline, CDR1 SGHRS and CDR2 YFSETQ. The CDR3 sequence is 16 residues long. The V gene end was trimmed by 0 bases and the J gene end by 3 bases; junction bases not matched to a gene: 1. The CDR3 spells CASSLGTSGNYNEQFF. The CDR3 region has the DNA TGCGCCAGCAGCTTGGGGACTAGCGGGAACTACAATGAGCAGTTCTTC.